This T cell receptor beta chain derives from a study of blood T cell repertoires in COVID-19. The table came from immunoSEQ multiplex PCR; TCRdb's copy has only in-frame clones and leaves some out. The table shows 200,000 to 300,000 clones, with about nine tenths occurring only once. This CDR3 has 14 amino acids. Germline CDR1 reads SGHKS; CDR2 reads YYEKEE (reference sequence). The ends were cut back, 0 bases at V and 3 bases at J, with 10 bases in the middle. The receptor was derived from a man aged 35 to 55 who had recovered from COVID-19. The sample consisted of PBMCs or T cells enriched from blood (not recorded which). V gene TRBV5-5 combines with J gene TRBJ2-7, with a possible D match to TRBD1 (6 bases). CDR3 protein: CASSLDRAYYEQYF. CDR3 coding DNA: TGTGCCAGCAGCTTGGACAGGGCTTACTACGAGCAGTACTTC.